One sample yielded the 5 T cell receptor beta chains listed below, sequenced in a study of technical replicates of blood from a handful of donors. The data were produced by immunoSEQ multiplex PCR, yet TCRdb's version contains in-frame clones alone and is incomplete. The sample holds around 81,000 clones, about 94% seen once. The sequenced sample consisted of T cells isolated from PBMCs. The source is a human donor in good health.

The V and J genes are TRBV2 and TRBJ2-7; D unresolved. The V gene's germline CDR1 is SNHLY and CDR2 FYNNEI. This CDR3 region has 11 residues. The V end was cut by 7 bases, the J end by 0 bases, with 4 bases between. Written as DNA, the CDR3 is TGTGCCAGCACTACCTCCTACGAGCAGTACTTC. Protein: CASTTSYEQYF.

The chain employs TRBV9 and TRBJ2-1, with TRBD1 identical over 8 bases. CDR3 size: 15 residues. CDR1 is SGDLS and CDR2 is YYNGEE in the germline V gene. Trimming cost V 4 bases and J 2 bases; bases outside gene matches: 5. DNA for the CDR3: TGTGCCAGCAGCCTGGGACAGGCCACCTACAATGAGCAGTTCTTC. This translates into CASSLGQATYNEQFF.

The V gene is TRBV11-3, the J gene TRBJ2-3; D may be TRBD2 (7 bases). Germline V CDR1 and CDR2: SGHNT, YENEEA. This CDR3 contains 16 residues. The ends were cut back, 1 base at V and 1 base at J, with 12 bases in the middle. CDR3 DNA sequence: TGTGCCAGCAGCTTAGGGGGGGCGGGAGGCACAGATACGCAGTATTTT. Translated: CASSLGGAGGTDTQYF.

The chain combines TRBV4-2 with TRBJ1-3; D is undetermined. Trimming stripped 0 bases from V and 4 bases from J, with 16 bases between. This CDR3 comprises 17 residues. Germline V gives CDR1 LGHNA, CDR2 YNFKEQ. CDR3 amino acids: CASSQDQEQIVGNTIYF. The CDR3 DNA reads as TGTGCCAGCAGCCAAGATCAGGAACAGATCGTAGGAAACACCATATATTTT.

This chain links TRBV19 with TRBJ2-5, with TRBD2 identical over 11 bases. The J segment lost 3 bases and the V segment lost 6 bases, leaving 3 bases of the junction unmatched. The germline V gene has CDR1 LNHDA and CDR2 SQIVND (reference sequence). The CDR3 sequence is 14 residues long. The CDR3 loop reads CASSQGLAEETQYF. In nucleotides, the CDR3 is TGTGCCAGTAGCCAGGGACTAGCGGAAGAGACCCAGTACTTC.